Below, 22 T cell receptor beta chains from the same sample are listed, as sequenced in a study of CD8 T cells in Susac syndrome. It was with random hexamers that about 0.45 to 1 ug RNA was reverse transcribed. Using its own MiXCR run on the immunoSEQ multiplex PCR reads, TCRdb lists one record per CDR3 protein. This sample has over 130,000 distinct CDR3 sequences; around 93% occur once, and the top ten carry around 0.15%. The specimen sequenced was CD4+ T cells from PBMCs. Every receptor here comes from a human donor with Susac syndrome.

This chain links TRBV9 with TRBJ2-5, with D uncertain. Germline V lookup: CDR1 SGDLS, CDR2 YYNGEE. V lost 1 base, J lost 1 base, and 5 bases lay in between. This CDR3 comprises 13 residues. CDR3 DNA sequence: TGTGCCAGCAGCGTATACAGCCAAGAGACCCAGTACTTC. Amino acid sequence: CASSVYSQETQYF.

The CDR3 bases are TGTGCCAGCAGCCATACAGGGAACACTGAAGCTTTCTTT. This translates into CASSHTGNTEAFF. The chain links TRBV12-3 or TRBV12-4 to TRBJ1-1; weak D call: TRBD1 (5 bases). With 6 bases removed from V and 1 base from J, the gap between germline ends came to 9 bases. The CDR3 length is 13 residues.

This sequence joins TRBV7-9 and TRBJ2-7; 11 bases agree with TRBD2. The CDR3 covers 16 residues. V gave up 6 bases and J gave up 4 bases; unmatched junction bases: 11. The germline gives CDR1 SEHNR, CDR2 FQNEAQ (reference sequence). The CDR3 region is CASRSSTSGRDYEQYF. Written as DNA, the CDR3 is TGTGCCAGCAGATCAAGTACTAGCGGGAGAGATTACGAGCAGTACTTC.

This chain joins TRBV3-1 and TRBJ1-5; weak D call: TRBD1 (6 bases). Trimming left V 0 bases short and J 7 bases short, with 10 bases between. The CDR3 consists of 14 residues. Looked up from germline, CDR1 is LGHDT and CDR2 is YNNKEL (reference sequence). The CDR3 region is CASSQDIGGQPQHF. The DNA for the CDR3 is TGTGCCAGCAGCCAAGATATCGGGGGCCAGCCCCAGCATTTT. The full variable domain, in which reference TRBV3-1 and TRBJ1-5 provide the parts outside the CDR3, is DTAVSQTPKYLVTQMGNDKSIKCEQNLGHDTMYWYKQDSKKFLKIMFSYNNKELIINETVPNRFSPKSPDKAHLNLHINSLELGDSAVYFCASSQDIGGQPQHFGDGTRLSIL.

The chain couples TRBV18 to TRBJ2-5, with D uncertain. Germline lookup yields CDR1 KGHSH and CDR2 LQKENI. This CDR3 contains 12 residues. The V end lost 6 bases, the J end lost 7 bases, and 12 bases lay between the germline ends. In nucleotides, the CDR3 is TGTGCCAGCTCGCCCTCAGAAGGGACCCAGTACTTC. Protein: CASSPSEGTQYF.

This clonotype occurred once. The chain combines TRBV30 with TRBJ1-4; the D is unclear. The germline CDR1 and CDR2 sequences are GTSNPN and SVGIG (reference sequence). V dropped 2 bases and J dropped 8 bases, with 6 bases sitting between them. CDR3 length: 11 amino acids. The CDR3 sequence is CAWSRREKLFF. For the CDR3, the DNA is TGTGCCTGGAGTCGGAGGGAAAAACTGTTTTTT.

The V gene is TRBV18, the J gene TRBJ1-2; D may be TRBD1 (6 bases). The CDR3 is 14 residues long. Germline values: CDR1 KGHSH, CDR2 LQKENI. V lost 6 bases and J 1 base, leaving 12 bases between the germline ends. CDR3 protein: CASSQQGINYGYTF. The DNA of the CDR3 is TGTGCCAGCTCGCAACAGGGAATTAACTATGGCTACACCTTC. Full variable domain (rest looked up from reference TRBV18 and TRBJ1-2): NAGVMQNPRHLVRRRGQEARLRCSPMKGHSHVYWYRQLPEEGLKFMVYLQKENIIDESGMPKERFSAEFPKEGPSILRIQQVVRGDSAAYFCASSQQGINYGYTFGSGTRLTVV.

The gene calls are TRBV20-1 and TRBJ2-3; 9 bases match TRBD1. V was pared by 6 bases and J by 2 bases, with 9 bases of the junction left unmatched. The CDR3 runs to 15 residues. Germline V CDR1 and CDR2: DFQATT, SNEGSKA (reference sequence). As DNA, the CDR3 is TGCAGTGCGCCCGAAGGGACAGGGTACACAGATACGCAGTATTTT. Its translation: CSAPEGTGYTDTQYF.

V is TRBV6-6 and J is TRBJ2-1; TRBD1 or TRBD2 may be the D gene (5 bases each). From germline, CDR1 is MNHNY and CDR2 SVGAGI (reference sequence). The CDR3 is 14 amino acids. Between the trimmed V and J ends, which lost 6 bases and 11 bases, there was a span of 20 bases. CDR3 sequence (DNA): TGTGCCAGCAGGCCCGACAGTGGGAGAGGGAAGCAGTTCTTC. It encodes CASRPDSGRGKQFF.

The chain uses TRBV7-2 and TRBJ1-1, with a possible D match to TRBD1 (6 bases). V was trimmed by 3 bases and J by 1 base, leaving 9 bases between them. Germline CDR1 is SGHTA and CDR2 is FQGNSA. This CDR3 is built from 14 residues. In DNA form, the CDR3 reads TGTGCCAGCAGCTTGTCAGGGGCGAACACTGAAGCTTTCTTT. It specifies CASSLSGANTEAFF.

The chain combines TRBV30 with TRBJ1-5; D is ambiguous. CDR1 is GTSNPN, CDR2 SVGIG, per germline (reference sequence). The length of the CDR3 is 16 residues. The V and J ends lost 2 bases and 0 bases respectively, with 14 bases between them. Here the CDR3 DNA reads TGTGCCTGGAGTCAAGGGTTTGGTCGTAGCAATCAGCCCCAGCATTTT. Its protein is CAWSQGFGRSNQPQHF. Filled out from reference TRBV30 and TRBJ1-5, the complete variable domain reads SQTIHQWPATLVQPVGSPLSLECTVEGTSNPNLYWYRQAAGRGLQLLFYSVGIGQISSEVPQNLSASRPQDRQFILSSKKLLLSDSGFYLCAWSQGFGRSNQPQHFGDGTRLSIL.

This chain uses TRBV20-1 with TRBJ2-5, with D hard to call. There are 14 residues in the CDR3. Germline-derived CDR1 and CDR2 are DFQATT and SNEGSKA (reference sequence). Deletions cut 0 bases from V and 5 bases from J, with 13 bases between. In nucleotides, the CDR3 is TGCAGTGCTAGAGAAGGGTCCGCCTGGGAGACCCAGTACTTC. Amino acid sequence: CSAREGSAWETQYF.

This rearrangement joins TRBV28 to TRBJ1-6, with D unresolved. CDR3 size: 12 residues. V lost 8 bases and J lost 7, with 9 bases in between. CDR1 is MDHEN, CDR2 SYDVKM, per germline. CDR3 loop: CASGPRNSPLHF. CDR3 in DNA: TGTGCCAGCGGGCCGAGGAATTCACCCCTCCACTTT. The full variable domain, rest sourced from reference TRBV28 and TRBJ1-6, is DVKVTQSSRYLVKRTGEKVFLECVQDMDHENMFWYRQDPGLGLRLIYFSYDVKMKEKGDIPEGYSVSREKKERFSLILESASTNQTSMYLCASGPRNSPLHFGNGTRLTVT.

The chain employs TRBV10-3 and TRBJ2-3, with D perhaps matching TRBD2 (6 bases). This CDR3 region has 12 residues. From germline, CDR1 is ENHRY and CDR2 SYGVKD. V was cut by 10 bases and J by 2 bases, with 10 bases left in between. The CDR3 DNA reads as TGTGCCAATAGCGGCTCCACAGATACGCAGTATTTT. Protein sequence: CANSGSTDTQYF.

This clonotype was observed once. The chain links TRBV29-1 to TRBJ1-1, with D unresolved. Trimming pared 3 bases from V and 0 bases from J, leaving 5 bases between. The length of the CDR3 is 12 residues. Germline V gives CDR1 SQVTM, CDR2 ANQGSEA. The CDR3 region is CSVDGVNTEAFF. DNA for the CDR3: TGCAGCGTTGATGGAGTGAACACTGAAGCTTTCTTT.

The V gene is TRBV28, the J gene TRBJ1-1; a possible D gene is TRBD1 (6 bases). The length of the CDR3 is 15 residues. Trimming cost V 2 bases and J 4 bases, with 14 bases left between them. Germline-derived CDR1 and CDR2 are MDHEN and SYDVKM. This chain's CDR3 is CASSLGDRLPTEAFF. The CDR3 coding sequence is TGTGCCAGCAGTTTAGGCGACAGGCTCCCCACTGAAGCTTTCTTT.

The V call is TRBV2, the J call TRBJ2-1; 9 bases line up with TRBD2. V lost 5 bases to trimming and J lost 9 bases; unmatched junction nucleotides: 11. The CDR3 length is 15 residues. Germline CDR1 is SNHLY and CDR2 is FYNNEI. The CDR3 sequence: CASSFLAGPSLEQFF. CDR3 nucleotide sequence: TGTGCCAGCAGTTTCCTAGCGGGACCCTCTCTTGAGCAGTTCTTC.

This chain connects TRBV12-3 or TRBV12-4 to TRBJ2-1; D unresolved. V lost 6 bases and J lost 4, with 13 bases in between. The CDR3 runs to 14 residues. CDR3 protein: CASSPRQTYNEQFF. CDR3 sequence (DNA): TGTGCCAGCAGCCCCCGGCAGACATACAATGAGCAGTTCTTC.

The chain has TRBV20-1 and TRBJ2-2; D perhaps matches TRBD1 (6 bases). The CDR3 loop spans 17 amino acids. CDR1 and CDR2 from the germline V gene are DFQATT and SNEGSKA (reference sequence). Trimming took 0 bases from V and 0 from J, leaving 14 bases between them. CDR3 loop: CSARDLGAMANTGELFF. CDR3 nucleotides: TGCAGTGCTAGAGATCTGGGGGCCATGGCGAACACCGGGGAGCTGTTTTTT.

This chain joins TRBV19 and TRBJ1-1; a possible D gene is TRBD1 (5 bases). The CDR3 length is 16 residues. In germline, CDR1 is LNHDA, CDR2 SQIVND (reference sequence). Deletions cut 7 bases from V and 0 bases from J, with 18 bases between. The CDR3 loop is CASTRGRGMVNTEAFF. In DNA form, the CDR3 reads TGTGCCAGTACGCGGGGTCGGGGGATGGTGAACACTGAAGCTTTCTTT.

The chain has TRBV18 and TRBJ2-1; the D gene could be TRBD1 or TRBD2 (5 bases each). The germline CDR1 and CDR2 sequences are KGHSH and LQKENI. Trimming took 0 bases from V and 7 from J, leaving 19 bases between them. CDR3 length: 17 amino acids. In DNA, the CDR3 is TGTGCCAGCTCACCACCGGGACCCGCAGCTAAAAGAAATGAGCAGTTCTTC. It codes for CASSPPGPAAKRNEQFF.

This clonotype was seen only once. This rearrangement joins TRBV5-1 to TRBJ2-7; 8 bases match TRBD2. Germline V lookup: CDR1 SGHRS, CDR2 YFSETQ. Trimming removed 3 bases from V and 6 bases from J; junction bases left unmatched: 8. CDR3 size: 14 residues. The CDR3: CASSSLGTSFEQYF. In DNA, the CDR3 is TGCGCCAGCAGCTCGTTGGGGACTAGTTTCGAGCAGTACTTC.